The 27 T cell receptor beta chains presented below share a single source sample, sequenced in a study of technical replicates of blood from a few donors. Sequenced by immunoSEQ multiplex PCR; TCRdb stores in-frame clones only, minus some. The sample includes about 79,000 clones, around 94% seen only once; the top ten take 0.26%. The material sequenced was T cells isolated from PBMCs. These receptors were collected from a human donor in good health.

The V call is TRBV14, the J call TRBJ1-5, with D perhaps matching TRBD1 (5 bases). V was pared by 0 bases and J by 1 base, with 25 bases between. The CDR3 extends over 21 amino acids. Germline CDR1 is SGHDN and CDR2 is FVKESK. This CDR3 reads CASSQERLLGHGGRSNQPQHF. The CDR3 DNA sequence: TGTGCCAGCAGCCAAGAACGGCTTTTAGGACACGGGGGTAGGAGCAATCAGCCCCAGCATTTT.

The rearrangement uses TRBV4-1 and TRBJ2-1; 9 nucleotides agree with TRBD1. Germline V CDR1 and CDR2: MGHRA, YSYEKL. J was trimmed by 5 bases and V by 1 base; bases with no gene match: 15. The length of the CDR3 is 19 residues. The CDR3 nucleotides read TGCGCCAGCAGCCAAGTTGTTTCGCCTTCGGGACAGGGAAACAATGAGCAGTTCTTC. This codes for CASSQVVSPSGQGNNEQFF.

This clone was found a few times. The chain uses TRBV5-6 and TRBJ1-1; D not resolved. V shed 0 bases and J shed 2 bases, with 14 bases lying between them. The CDR3 has 16 amino acids. Looked up from germline, CDR1 is SGHDT and CDR2 is YYEEEE. The CDR3 sequence: CASSLDPTGLNTEAFF. The CDR3 DNA reads TGTGCCAGCAGCTTGGATCCCACGGGATTAAACACTGAAGCTTTCTTT.

CDR3 sequence reads: CASSQRTGTLLREQYF. In DNA form, the CDR3 reads TGTGCCAGCAGCCAAAGGACCGGGACACTCCTACGGGAGCAGTACTTC. The genes are TRBV14 and TRBJ2-7; D is possibly TRBD1 (6 bases). This CDR3 spans 16 amino acids. Germline values: CDR1 SGHDN, CDR2 FVKESK. V was clipped by 2 bases and J by 7 bases, with 21 bases between them.

This sequence joins TRBV15 and TRBJ2-7; perhaps TRBD1 as D (7 bases). Germline V gene data show CDR1 as LNHNV and CDR2 as YYDKDF (reference sequence). The CDR3 covers 18 residues. Trimming stripped 1 base from V and 2 bases from J, with 21 bases between. In DNA, the CDR3 is TGTGCCACCAGCAGAGTTACACTCGGGGGACAGTCTACCTACGAGCAGTACTTC. It is translated as CATSRVTLGGQSTYEQYF. Full variable domain (rest looked up from reference TRBV15 and TRBJ2-7): DAMVIQNPRYQVTQFGKPVTLSCSQTLNHNVMYWYQQKSSQAPKLLFHYYDKDFNNEADTPDNFQSRRPNTSFCFLDIRSPGLGDTAMYLCATSRVTLGGQSTYEQYFGPGTRLTVT.

This sequence joins TRBV28 and TRBJ1-2, with TRBD1 as a possible D gene (5 bases). CDR1 and CDR2 (germline): MDHEN, SYDVKM. V shed 10 bases and J shed 3 bases, with 15 bases lying between them. The CDR3 is made up of 13 amino acids. The CDR3 protein is CAIMTAFDYGYTF. The DNA for the CDR3 is TGTGCCATTATGACAGCCTTTGACTATGGCTACACCTTC.

CDR3 DNA sequence: TGTGCCAGCAGCAGGACGGCGGGAGGGCCCCACGAGCAGTACTTC. The encoded protein is CASSRTAGGPHEQYF. This rearrangement joins TRBV7-2 to TRBJ2-7; 9 bases map to TRBD2. The germline V gene encodes CDR1 SGHTA and CDR2 FQGNSA. The CDR3 totals 15 residues. Trimming cost V 5 bases and J 5 bases; bases outside gene matches: 10.

J is TRBJ2-3 and V is TRBV9, with TRBD2 as a possible D gene (7 bases). Between the trimmed V and J ends, which lost 2 bases and 2 bases, there was a span of 15 bases. Germline CDR1 reads SGDLS; CDR2 reads YYNGEE. This CDR3 contains 16 residues. This chain's CDR3 is CASSVLDSGVTDTQYF. As DNA, the CDR3 is TGTGCCAGCAGCGTTTTGGACAGCGGGGTCACAGATACGCAGTATTTT.

The genes are TRBV4-2 and TRBJ1-5; tentative D call: TRBD1 (5 bases). CDR1 is LGHNA and CDR2 is YNFKEQ in the germline V gene. The CDR3 loop spans 16 amino acids. Trimming removed 4 bases from V and 4 bases from J, with 17 bases in between. CDR3 residues: CASSRDGGGGNQPQHF. CDR3 in DNA: TGTGCCAGCAGCCGGGACGGTGGAGGAGGGAATCAGCCCCAGCATTTT.

The chain has TRBV7-8 and TRBJ2-3; the match to TRBD2 covers 13 bases. Trimming at V came to 1 base and at J to 6 bases, leaving 4 bases not matched to a gene. Per germline, CDR1 SGHVS and CDR2 FQNEAQ. This CDR3 is built from 16 residues. CDR3 amino acids: CASSLGLAGGGDTQYF. CDR3 nucleotide sequence: TGTGCCAGCAGCTTAGGACTAGCGGGGGGCGGTGATACGCAGTATTTT.

The rearrangement joins TRBV6-6 to TRBJ1-6; D ambiguous. This CDR3 spans 11 amino acids. Germline CDR1 MNHNY, CDR2 SVGAGI (reference sequence). Trimming removed 4 bases at V and 14 bases at J, with 9 bases between. The CDR3 bases are TGTGCCAGCAGTTCTCCGAGAACCCTCCACTTT. Protein: CASSSPRTLHF.

This clone has a single count. The rearrangement links TRBV5-1 to TRBJ2-5; D unclear. CDR3 length equals 14 residues. Per the germline V gene, CDR1 is SGHRS and CDR2 is YFSETQ. V was cut by 0 bases and J by 2 bases, with 8 bases left in between. In DNA, the CDR3 is TGCGCCAGCAGCTTGGATTCTATACAAGAGACCCAGTACTTC. Protein: CASSLDSIQETQYF.

The rearrangement uses TRBV11-2 and TRBJ2-7; 7 bases match TRBD1. The trim removed 2 bases at V and 3 bases at J, leaving 4 bases unmatched. In germline, CDR1 is SGHAT, CDR2 FQNNGV. The CDR3 has 14 amino acids. CDR3 nucleotide sequence: TGTGCCAGCAGCTTATGGGGACAGAACTACGAGCAGTACTTC. It translates to CASSLWGQNYEQYF.

The gene calls are TRBV5-1 and TRBJ2-7, with TRBD1 matching 7 bases. The germline V gene encodes CDR1 SGHRS and CDR2 YFSETQ. CDR3 length: 13 residues. V trimming: 8 bases; J trimming: 2 bases; junction bases outside the gene matches: 7. CDR3: CASKGTATYEQYF. CDR3 sequence (DNA): TGCGCCAGTAAGGGGACAGCAACCTACGAGCAGTACTTC.

This clone was seen once. V usage is TRBV6-5 and J usage is TRBJ1-6; 9 bases are shared with TRBD1. J was trimmed by 9 bases and V by 2 bases; bases with no gene match: 5. Germline V gene lookup returns CDR1 MNHEY and CDR2 SVGAGI. CDR3 length: 15 residues. In DNA, the CDR3 is TGTGCCAGCAGTTACCACGACAGGGGGTTTTCACCCCTCCACTTT. It yields the protein CASSYHDRGFSPLHF.

Concerning this clone: The same CDR3 is also encoded by other DNA sequences in this sample. CDR3: CASSQGAGGSYEQYF. In DNA, the CDR3 is TGCGCCAGCAGCCAAGGGGCGGGAGGATCCTACGAGCAGTACTTC. This chain links TRBV4-1 with TRBJ2-7; 8 nucleotides match TRBD2. Germline CDR1 is MGHRA and CDR2 is YSYEKL. Trimming took 1 base from V and 1 from J; bases not matched to a gene: 3. The CDR3 spans 15 residues.

The chain combines TRBV15 with TRBJ2-1; TRBD2 might be the D (5 bases). V was pared by 1 base and J by 8 bases, with 24 bases between. This CDR3 has 18 amino acids. Germline V gene lookup returns CDR1 LNHNV and CDR2 YYDKDF (reference sequence). CDR3 DNA sequence: TGTGCCACCAGCAGAGTAGGGCCAGGTCGGGAACTCGGCGATGAGCAGTTCTTC. Its protein is CATSRVGPGRELGDEQFF. The full variable domain, with the rest looked up from reference TRBV15 and TRBJ2-1, is DAMVIQNPRYQVTQFGKPVTLSCSQTLNHNVMYWYQQKSSQAPKLLFHYYDKDFNNEADTPDNFQSRRPNTSFCFLDIRSPGLGDTAMYLCATSRVGPGRELGDEQFFGPGTRLTVL.

The chain carries TRBV4-1 and TRBJ1-2, with TRBD1 identical over 7 bases. V lost 0 bases, J lost 5 bases, and 6 bases stayed unmatched. The germline V gene has CDR1 MGHRA and CDR2 YSYEKL. The CDR3 length is 15 residues. Here the CDR3 reads CASSQDPQGMYGYTF. CDR3 DNA sequence: TGCGCCAGCAGCCAAGATCCACAGGGGATGTATGGCTACACCTTC.

The V call is TRBV18, the J call TRBJ2-1, with no clear D. This CDR3 comprises 17 residues. CDR1 KGHSH and CDR2 LQKENI come from the germline V gene. Trimming removed 4 bases from V and 1 base from J, with 17 bases in between. This CDR3 is CASSRDLGKLSYNEQFF. The CDR3 bases are TGTGCCAGCTCACGCGACCTGGGCAAGTTGTCCTACAATGAGCAGTTCTTC.

This rearrangement joins TRBV29-1 to TRBJ2-7; 10 positions match TRBD2. V was pared by 2 bases and J by 3 bases, with 7 bases of the junction left unmatched. The CDR3 runs to 15 residues. Germline-derived CDR1 and CDR2 are SQVTM and ANQGSEA. Here the CDR3 DNA reads TGCAGCGTTGAACGTCCGGGACTAGCGCGCTACGAGCAGTACTTC. It codes for CSVERPGLARYEQYF.

This rearrangement joins TRBV7-2 to TRBJ2-7; maybe TRBD2 (6 bases). V lost 1 base and J lost 3, with 13 bases in between. Per germline, CDR1 SGHTA and CDR2 FQGNSA. The CDR3 spans 15 residues. For the CDR3, the DNA is TGTGCCAGCAGCTTAGATTTTGGACTATACTACGAGCAGTACTTC. Its protein is CASSLDFGLYYEQYF. Using reference TRBV7-2 and TRBJ2-7 for the parts outside the CDR3, the full variable domain is GAGVSQSPSNKVTEKGKDVELRCDPISGHTALYWYRQSLGQGLEFLIYFQGNSAPDKSGLPSDRFSAERTGGSVSTLTIQRTQQEDSAVYLCASSLDFGLYYEQYFGPGTRLTVT.

J is TRBJ1-5 and V is TRBV23-1, with D perhaps matching TRBD1 (6 bases). TRBV23-1 is given ORF status, its function remaining uncertain. CDR3 length: 14 residues. V was clipped by 4 bases and J by 4 bases, with 11 bases between them. The CDR3 loop is CASSRGRGNQPQHF. CDR3 sequence (DNA): TGCGCCAGCAGTCGTGGCAGGGGTAATCAGCCCCAGCATTTT.

This chain links TRBV28 with TRBJ1-4, with 7 bases matching TRBD1. V gave up 6 bases and J gave up 7 bases; unmatched junction bases: 14. Germline V gene data show CDR1 as MDHEN and CDR2 as SYDVKM. The CDR3 runs 16 residues. The DNA of the CDR3 is TGTGCCAGCAGCCTCGAGGGGGCAGGGAATGGTGAAAAACTGTTTTTT. This translates into CASSLEGAGNGEKLFF.

This sequence joins TRBV7-3 and TRBJ2-6, with D hard to call. V lost 4 bases and J lost 4, with 11 bases in between. This CDR3 has 15 amino acids. CDR1 is SGHTA, CDR2 FQGTGA, per germline. CDR3 residues: CASSSQSTGANVLTF. The CDR3, as DNA: TGTGCCAGCAGCTCCCAATCTACCGGGGCCAACGTCCTGACTTTC.

CDR3 DNA sequence: TGCGCCAGCAGCCAGGGTAGCCCAGGGACAAGCTCTGGGGCCAACGTCCTGACTTTC. Its translation: CASSQGSPGTSSGANVLTF. The rearrangement joins TRBV4-1 to TRBJ2-6, with a weak D call TRBD1 (6 bases). Deletions cut 3 bases from V and 0 bases from J, with 18 bases between. Per the germline V gene, CDR1 is MGHRA and CDR2 is YSYEKL. The CDR3 length is 19 residues.

The CDR3 region has the DNA TGCGCCAGCAGCCCCATGCGAGCGGGAGATTACGAGCAGTACTTC. Translation gives CASSPMRAGDYEQYF. The chain has TRBV5-1 and TRBJ2-7, with 8 bases fitting TRBD2. Germline values: CDR1 SGHRS, CDR2 YFSETQ. The J segment lost 4 bases and the V segment lost 4 bases, leaving 10 bases of the junction unmatched. The CDR3 sequence is 15 residues long.

The rearrangement links TRBV2 to TRBJ1-4; perhaps TRBD1 as D (5 bases). Trimming took off 6 bases at V and 7 bases at J, with 18 bases between the two ends. This CDR3 is 15 amino acids long. In germline, CDR1 is SNHLY, CDR2 FYNNEI. The CDR3 spells CASSESTAPGEKLFF. CDR3 DNA: TGTGCCAGCAGCGAATCGACAGCGCCTGGTGAAAAACTGTTTTTT.